Below are 16 T cell receptor beta chains sequenced from a single sample in a study of regulatory T cells in long-lasting Graves disease. Construction of the TCR beta libraries employed iRepertoire HTBI primers in conjunction with Arm-PCR of CDR3 regions. Using its own MiXCR run on the multiplex PCR reads, TCRdb lists one record per CDR3 protein. The table records 500,000 or so distinct CDR3 sequences, about 16% of them present only once. Time point described: newly diagnosed GD, antithyroid drugs for less than 3 months. From PBMCs, RNA was extracted and then used to make the TCR library. These data were also filed under a second study, of T cells in Graves' hyperthyroidism and ophthalmopathy.

The sequencing here drew on peripheral blood mononuclear cells (PBMCs), taken at new diagnosis, from a patient treated with antithyroid drugs. The source of these receptors is a middle-aged woman with Graves disease.

The CDR3 nucleotides are TGTGCCAGCAGCTTAGCGCAGCACAGGATGAACACTGAAGCTTTCTTT. As protein: CASSLAQHRMNTEAFF. This sequence joins TRBV7-9 and TRBJ1-1, with TRBD1 as a possible D gene (5 bases). V lost 0 bases and J 0 bases, leaving 11 bases between the germline ends. The CDR3 has 16 residues. The V gene's germline CDR1 is SEHNR and CDR2 FQNEAQ (reference sequence).

This clonotype was found many times. The J gene is TRBJ1-3, the V gene TRBV13, with 10 bases matching TRBD1. The J segment lost 4 bases and the V segment lost 4 bases, leaving 4 bases of the junction unmatched. Germline CDR1 and CDR2: PRHDT and FYEKMQ (reference sequence). This CDR3 is 15 amino acids long. Written as DNA, the CDR3 is TGTGCCAGCAGCTCCGACAGGGGGCAAGGAAACACCATATATTTT. Protein: CASSSDRGQGNTIYF.

This clonotype was detected a few times. The chain combines TRBV28 with TRBJ1-4; the D gene is possibly TRBD1 (5 bases). Germline V gene lookup returns CDR1 MDHEN and CDR2 SYDVKM. The CDR3 is 13 amino acids. V was trimmed by 6 bases and J by 6 bases, leaving 11 bases between them. The CDR3 here is CASRWGTDEKLFF. The CDR3 region has the DNA TGTGCCAGCAGATGGGGGACGGATGAAAAACTGTTTTTT.

This clonotype was detected many times. The V gene is TRBV20-1, the J gene TRBJ1-1; 11 nucleotides agree with TRBD1. V lost 3 bases to trimming and J lost 9 bases; unmatched junction nucleotides: 12. Germline V lookup: CDR1 DFQATT, CDR2 SNEGSKA (reference sequence). The CDR3 contains 15 residues. The CDR3 DNA sequence: TGCAGTGCTAGCATCCCGGGACAGGGGGTAACTAAAGCTTTCTTT. Its protein product is CSASIPGQGVTKAFF.

The J gene is TRBJ1-1, the V gene TRBV20-1; 8 bases fit TRBD1. Looked up from germline, CDR1 is DFQATT and CDR2 is SNEGSKA (reference sequence). Losses at the gene ends were 6 bases for V and 3 bases for J; bases not matched to a gene: 6. This CDR3 is 13 amino acids long. CDR3 region: CSAPGQGHTEAFF. CDR3 bases: TGCAGTGCACCCGGACAGGGTCACACTGAAGCTTTCTTT.

V and J are TRBV15 and TRBJ1-6, with no clear D. The CDR3 contains 20 residues. V was pared by 0 bases and J by 0 bases, with 18 bases between. The germline V gene has CDR1 LNHNV and CDR2 YYDKDF (reference sequence). CDR3 sequence: CATSRDRAAGGSSYNSPLHF. CDR3 nucleotide sequence: TGTGCCACCAGCAGAGATCGGGCAGCAGGCGGGAGCTCCTATAATTCACCCCTCCACTTT.

A few counts support this clonotype. V usage is TRBV28 and J usage is TRBJ1-6, with 8 bases lining up with TRBD1. This CDR3 spans 14 amino acids. V shed 3 bases and J 10 bases; nucleotides not matched to a gene: 5. The germline V gene has CDR1 MDHEN and CDR2 SYDVKM. The DNA for the CDR3 is TGTGCCAGCAGTTTGGGGGCAGGGGGCTCACCCCTCCACTTT. Translation: CASSLGAGGSPLHF.

The chain combines TRBV5-1 with TRBJ1-1; TRBD1 matches at 7 bases. Unmatched junction bases numbered 7, after V lost 4 bases and J lost 1 base. Germline V gene lookup returns CDR1 SGHRS and CDR2 YFSETQ. The CDR3 consists of 15 residues. The CDR3 DNA reads TGCGCCAGCAGCCTGGAGGAGGGGGCGAACACTGAAGCTTTCTTT. This gives the protein CASSLEEGANTEAFF.

In its sample, this clonotype was seen many times. The chain joins TRBV3-1 to TRBJ1-5; 7 positions match TRBD1. CDR3 size: 13 residues. The V gene end was trimmed by 3 bases and the J gene end by 13 bases; junction bases not matched to a gene: 9. Germline-derived CDR1 and CDR2 are LGHDT and YNNKEL (reference sequence). CDR3 residues: CASSHSYDREQHF. The CDR3 nucleotides read TGTGCCAGCAGCCATTCGTATGACAGGGAGCAGCATTTT. Supplemented by reference TRBV3-1 and TRBJ1-5, the full variable domain reads DTAVSQTPKYLVTQMGNDKSIKCEQNLGHDTMYWYKQDSKKFLKIMFSYNNKELIINETVPNRFSPKSPDKAHLNLHINSLELGDSAVYFCASSHSYDREQHFGDGTRLSIL.

Ten or more counts support this clonotype. The CDR3 is CASSLTSNEQFF. CDR3 coding DNA: TGTGCCAGCAGCCTAACGTCCAATGAGCAGTTCTTC. The chain employs TRBV7-2 and TRBJ2-1; D gene uncertain. This CDR3 contains 12 residues. The germline V gene has CDR1 SGHTA and CDR2 FQGNSA. V was pared by 5 bases and J by 6 bases, with 8 bases between.

This clonotype was picked up a small number of times. The gene calls are TRBV15 and TRBJ1-5, with 9 bases fitting TRBD1. The CDR3 has 15 amino acids. Per the germline V gene, CDR1 is LNHNV and CDR2 is YYDKDF (reference sequence). Germline trimming cut 1 base from V and 10 bases from J; bases unmatched to any gene: 8. This chain's CDR3 is CATSRARGQGEPQHF. The CDR3 bases are TGTGCCACCAGCAGAGCAAGGGGACAGGGAGAACCCCAGCATTTT. The full variable domain, completed using reference TRBV15 and TRBJ1-5, is DAMVIQNPRYQVTQFGKPVTLSCSQTLNHNVMYWYQQKSSQAPKLLFHYYDKDFNNEADTPDNFQSRRPNTSFCFLDIRSPGLGDTAMYLCATSRARGQGEPQHFGDGTRLSIL.

In DNA form, the CDR3 reads TGTGCCAGCAGTTACTCGGCAGGAAATCAGCCCCAGCATTTT. Encoded protein: CASSYSAGNQPQHF. The chain is built from TRBV6-5 and TRBJ1-5, with D hard to call. The germline V gene encodes CDR1 MNHEY and CDR2 SVGAGI. The V and J ends lost 0 bases and 4 bases respectively, with 7 bases between them. The CDR3 contains 14 residues.

Details on this clonotype: A much bigger clone sits one base away, suggesting this may be a read error. The chain links TRBV18 to TRBJ2-7; D remains unclear. Germline CDR1 is KGHSH and CDR2 is LQKENI. There are 12 residues in the CDR3. V lost 5 bases and J lost 6, with 11 bases in between. In nucleotides, the CDR3 is TGTGCCAGCTCAATCGGTTCCGGCGAGCAGTACTTC. Amino acid sequence: CASSIGSGEQYF.

This clonotype was detected a few times. V and J are TRBV18 and TRBJ2-7; TRBD1 matches at 8 bases. J lost 4 bases, V lost 1 base, and 9 bases had no gene match. From germline, CDR1 is KGHSH and CDR2 LQKENI. The CDR3 runs to 16 residues. This CDR3 is CASSPLGGQGVYEQYF. CDR3 DNA: TGTGCCAGCTCACCACTGGGTGGACAGGGTGTTTACGAGCAGTACTTC.

The sample holds a few counts of this clonotype. The J gene is TRBJ1-1, the V gene TRBV6-5; 9 bases are shared with TRBD1. CDR1 and CDR2 (germline): MNHEY, SVGAGI. J gave up 4 bases and V 2 bases, and 5 bases lay outside the gene matches. The CDR3 loop spans 15 amino acids. CDR3 sequence: CASSYPGQGITEAFF. The DNA for the CDR3 is TGTGCCAGCAGTTACCCCGGACAGGGGATCACTGAAGCTTTCTTT.

This clonotype was detected many times. The V call is TRBV5-1, the J call TRBJ2-3, with D unclear. Germline CDR1 reads SGHRS; CDR2 reads YFSETQ. V was cut by 2 bases and J by 2 bases, with 9 bases left in between. The CDR3 runs to 14 residues. CDR3 coding DNA: TGCGCCAGCAGCTTAAGCCCCAACACAGATACGCAGTATTTT. Residues: CASSLSPNTDTQYF.